These T cell receptor beta chains were read from a single sample in a study of human T cells and chemical hapten exposure. TCRdb redid the calling of the RACE reads with MiXCR, one entry per CDR3 protein. The table has 150,000 to 200,000 distinct CDR3 sequences, 13% to 15% seen once. This sample comprised whole blood, obtained in connection with sensitization to the hapten diphenylcyclopropenone (DPC). The receptors shown here come from a woman aged 25 to 39 with alopecia areata. Some clones in this sample may be carry-over from other donors' samples. Both conserved end residues are part of each CDR3. The D gene is left open where the match is weak. Clone size appears in some rows only: once, few, many, or a class for an expanded clone.

j_call clone_size d_call v_call cdr3_aa cdr3_nt
TRBJ1-6 NA TRBD1 TRBV2 CASSRSGQGVSPLHF TGTGCCAGCAGCCGAAGCGGACAGGGAGTTTCACCCCTCCACTTT
TRBJ2-2 NA NA TRBV11-2 CVSSLFSNTGELFF TGTGTCAGCAGCTTATTTTCGAACACCGGGGAGCTGTTTTTT
TRBJ2-7 many TRBD2 TRBV28 CASSRTSGPYEQYF TGTGCCAGCAGCCGGACTAGCGGCCCCTACGAGCAGTACTTC
TRBJ1-6 few TRBD1 TRBV6-5 CASSYSSRGSSSYNSPLHF TGTGCCAGCAGTTACTCGTCCAGGGGGTCCTCATCCTATAATTCACCCCTCCACTTT
TRBJ2-1 few TRBD1 TRBV7-6 CASSPTRGQTYNEQFF TGTGCCAGCAGCCCCACGAGGGGACAGACCTACAATGAGCAGTTCTTC
TRBJ1-3 NA TRBD1 TRBV2 CASSDKGTGDGNTIYF TGTGCCAGCAGTGATAAGGGGACAGGAGATGGAAACACCATATATTTT
TRBJ1-3 few NA TRBV11-2 CASSPNRDRNYF TGTGCCAGCAGCCCTAACCGGGACCGCAACTATTTT
TRBJ2-7 many TRBD2 TRBV3-1 CASSQDGLAGTYEQYF TGTGCCAGCAGCCAAGATGGTCTAGCGGGGACCTACGAGCAGTACTTC
TRBJ1-1 many NA TRBV10-2 CASSEVNTEAFF TGCGCCAGCAGTGAGGTGAACACTGAAGCTTTCTTT
TRBJ1-1 NA NA TRBV10-3 CAISDRVLNTEAFF TGTGCCATCAGTGACAGAGTCTTGAACACTGAAGCTTTCTTT
TRBJ2-3 NA NA TRBV7-9 CASNEGSGSTDTQYF TGTGCCAGCAATGAGGGTTCAGGGAGCACAGATACGCAGTATTTT
TRBJ2-3 many NA TRBV18 CASSPMEGQVTDTQYF TGTGCCAGCTCACCAATGGAGGGACAAGTGACAGATACGCAGTATTTT
TRBJ2-5 NA NA TRBV30 CAWSVKETQYF TGTGCCTGGAGTGTAAAGGAGACCCAGTACTTC
TRBJ2-5 few NA TRBV2 CASSESRGALQETQYF TGTGCCAGCAGTGAATCGAGAGGGGCACTCCAAGAGACCCAGTACTTC
TRBJ1-1 few NA TRBV3-1 CASSQEGYPNTEAFF TGTGCCAGCAGCCAAGAAGGCTACCCGAACACTGAAGCTTTCTTT
TRBJ1-6 few NA TRBV29-1 CSVRAQGNSPLHF TGCAGCGTAAGGGCACAGGGTAATTCACCCCTCCACTTT
TRBJ2-1 few NA TRBV7-9 CASRNIYNEQFF TGTGCCAGCCGAAACATCTACAATGAGCAGTTCTTC
TRBJ2-7 few TRBD2 TRBV6-2/TRBV6-3 CASSYLRLAGNEQYF TGTGCCAGCAGTTACCTTCGACTAGCGGGAAACGAGCAGTACTTC
TRBJ1-4 few NA TRBV19 CASSPRGEKLFF TGTGCCAGTAGTCCCAGAGGTGAAAAACTGTTTTTT
TRBJ1-1 few NA TRBV28 CASSLLISANTEAFF TGTGCCAGCAGTTTATTGATTTCGGCAAACACTGAAGCTTTCTTT
TRBJ2-1 NA NA TRBV7-9 CASSYQGTGNEQFF TGTGCCAGCAGCTATCAGGGGACCGGCAATGAGCAGTTCTTC
TRBJ2-7 NA TRBD2 TRBV5-5 CASSGLAGVGGEQYF TGTGCCAGCTCGGGACTAGCGGGGGTAGGGGGCGAGCAGTACTTC
TRBJ2-5 NA NA TRBV2 CASSVPGSGVTQYF TGTGCCAGCAGCGTACCAGGGTCAGGGGTGACCCAGTACTTC
TRBJ2-1 NA NA TRBV29-1 CSVGGNYNEQFF TGCAGCGTTGGAGGGAACTACAATGAGCAGTTCTTC
TRBJ2-5 few NA TRBV6-2/TRBV6-3 CASSYSVAENQETQYF TGTGCCAGCAGTTACTCGGTGGCAGAGAACCAAGAGACCCAGTACTTC
TRBJ2-5 NA NA TRBV18 CASSPPPGEAETQYF TGTGCCAGCTCACCCCCGCCCGGGGAGGCAGAGACCCAGTACTTC
TRBJ2-7 NA TRBD1 TRBV5-1 CASSPGTGGPLNPHEQYF TGCGCCAGCAGCCCCGGGACAGGAGGCCCCTTAAATCCCCACGAGCAGTACTTC
TRBJ2-7 NA NA TRBV28 CASSVPRASFGQYF TGTGCCAGCAGTGTCCCCCGGGCCTCCTTTGGGCAGTACTTC
TRBJ1-2 NA NA TRBV6-6 CASSYSDCSSGYTF TGTGCCAGCAGTTACTCGGACTGCTCCAGCGGCTACACCTTC
TRBJ1-1 few NA TRBV10-2 CASRYEMNTEAFF TGCGCCAGCAGATACGAGATGAACACTGAAGCTTTCTTT
TRBJ1-6 few TRBD1 TRBV12-3/TRBV12-4 CASRRDRANSPLHF TGTGCCAGCCGTAGGGACAGGGCCAATTCACCCCTCCACTTT
TRBJ2-3 NA NA TRBV29-1 CSVEAGGLTDTQYF TGCAGCGTTGAGGCCGGAGGGTTAACAGATACGCAGTATTTT
TRBJ1-1 NA NA TRBV27 CASSEGHPGTEAFF TGTGCCAGCAGTGAGGGACACCCGGGCACTGAAGCTTTCTTT
TRBJ2-1 NA NA TRBV4-3 CASSQAGGQASYNEQFF TGCGCCAGCAGCCAAGCCGGGGGGCAAGCGTCCTACAATGAGCAGTTCTTC
TRBJ2-1 few NA TRBV19 CASSTGTGYGEQFF TGTGCCAGTAGTACAGGGACGGGCTACGGTGAGCAGTTCTTC
TRBJ2-5 many NA TRBV7-9 CASRSIRDGVAETQYF TGTGCCAGCAGGAGCATCAGGGACGGCGTGGCGGAGACCCAGTACTTC
TRBJ1-1 many NA TRBV2 CASSGDRDLGPTNTEAFF TGTGCCAGCAGTGGCGATCGGGACCTGGGACCGACGAACACTGAAGCTTTCTTT